Presented here are 18 T cell receptor beta chains from one specimen sequenced in a study of molecular identifiers for immune sequencing clone quantification. Each CDR3 protein is one row after TCRdb ran MiXCR on the PCR reads. The sample lists about 630,000 distinct CDR3 sequences, about 25% occurring once. The specimen was naive CD8+ T cells from blood, with Jurkat cell RNA spiked in. The subset denotes: FACS-sorted CD8+CD4-CCR7+CD45RA+ naive T cells. The receptors originated from a human donor in good health. Some libraries in this study had Jurkat cell RNA spiked in.

With regard to this clonotype: This may be a read error, as it is one base from a much larger clone. J is TRBJ1-1 and V is TRBV4-1; weak D call: TRBD1 (6 bases). Per the germline V gene, CDR1 is MGHRA and CDR2 is YSYEKL. The CDR3 totals 13 residues. This chain's CDR3 is CASTQGGLVEAFF. In nucleotides, the CDR3 is TGCGCCAGCACCCAAGGGGGATTAGTTGAAGCTTTCTTT.

Written as DNA, the CDR3 is TGTGCCAGCAGTTTATCGGGGTTCACTGAAGCTTTCTTT. Translating gives CASSLSGFTEAFF. The chain is built from TRBV27 and TRBJ1-1; D is ambiguous. The germline V and J ends were trimmed by 0 bases and 4 bases, with 6 bases remaining between them. The CDR3 is made up of 13 amino acids. In germline, CDR1 is MNHEY, CDR2 SMNVEV (reference sequence).

This clonotype was picked up a small number of times. The genes are TRBV20-1 and TRBJ2-7; 9 bases match TRBD1. Germline loops: CDR1 DFQATT, CDR2 SNEGSKA (reference sequence). Trimming took 0 bases from V and 7 from J; bases not matched to a gene: 10. The length of the CDR3 is 15 residues. The CDR3 loop is CSARDRTGVYWEQYF. The CDR3 nucleotides read TGCAGTGCTAGAGACAGGACAGGGGTTTACTGGGAGCAGTACTTC.

This clonotype was seen many times. The V and J genes are TRBV28 and TRBJ2-2; unclear D gene. The CDR3 runs to 14 residues. V was shortened by 3 bases and J by 2 bases, with 7 bases between the two germline ends. The V gene's germline CDR1 is MDHEN and CDR2 SYDVKM. The CDR3 DNA is TGTGCCAGCAGTTTGATACCTAACACCGGGGAGCTGTTTTTT. This gives the protein CASSLIPNTGELFF.

A few counts support this clonotype. This chain uses TRBV27 with TRBJ2-7, with D perhaps matching TRBD2 (5 bases). Germline CDR1 reads MNHEY; CDR2 reads SMNVEV (reference sequence). There are 14 residues in the CDR3. V was cut by 4 bases and J by 2 bases, with 12 bases left in between. Written as DNA, the CDR3 is TGTGCCAGCAGTTCTACCGCCGGGGCCTACGAGCAGTACTTC. It encodes CASSSTAGAYEQYF.

This clonotype has only a few counts. The V and J genes are TRBV29-1 and TRBJ2-5, with 7 bases identical to TRBD1. Germline-derived CDR1 and CDR2 are SQVTM and ANQGSEA. J lost 5 bases, V lost 3 bases, and 9 bases had no gene match. This CDR3 region has 14 residues. The CDR3 nucleotides are TGCAGCGTTGAGGTCAGGGGGTTTGAGGAGACCCAGTACTTC. Protein sequence: CSVEVRGFEETQYF.

This clonotype was found many times. The rearrangement links TRBV27 to TRBJ1-5; D not certain. V was pared by 6 bases and J by 6 bases, with 12 bases between. Germline CDR1 and CDR2: MNHEY and SMNVEV (reference sequence). The CDR3 totals 13 residues. The CDR3 sequence: CASRTTGCQPQHF. CDR3 nucleotide sequence: TGTGCCAGCAGAACCACGGGGTGTCAGCCCCAGCATTTT.

This clonotype occurred many times. The chain combines TRBV29-1 with TRBJ2-7, with 10 positions matching TRBD1. CDR1 is SQVTM, CDR2 ANQGSEA, per germline. V lost 5 bases to trimming and J lost 6 bases; unmatched junction nucleotides: 7. The CDR3 length is 13 residues. The CDR3: CSVFGTGAGEQYF. In DNA, the CDR3 is TGCAGCGTTTTTGGGACAGGGGCGGGCGAGCAGTACTTC.

Of note for this clonotype: This may be a read error, as it is one base from a much larger clone. This chain uses TRBV12-3 or TRBV12-4 with TRBJ2-6; D gene unclear. Trimming cost V 11 bases and J 0 bases, with 14 bases left between them. The length of the CDR3 is 15 residues. CDR3 sequence reads: CAGTQVLSGANVLTF. The DNA of the CDR3 is TGTGCCGGCACTCAGGTGCTCTCTGGGGCCAACGTCCTGACTTTC.

This clonotype was recorded at least ten times. This rearrangement joins TRBV28 to TRBJ1-1; D possibly corresponds to TRBD1 (5 bases). The V and J ends lost 5 bases and 6 bases respectively, with 10 bases between them. Germline V gene lookup returns CDR1 MDHEN and CDR2 SYDVKM. The CDR3 runs to 12 residues. In DNA, the CDR3 is TGTGCCAGCAGTCCACAGGCCCCTGAAGCTTTCTTT. This encodes CASSPQAPEAFF.

This clonotype came up a few times. The chain employs TRBV11-2 and TRBJ1-1; 7 bases fit TRBD1. The CDR3 has 15 residues. From germline, CDR1 is SGHAT and CDR2 FQNNGV. V dropped 3 bases and J dropped 3; count of bases not matched to a gene: 7. The CDR3 coding sequence is TGTGCCAGCAGCTTGCACCGGGACAGCTACACTGAAGCTTTCTTT. Protein: CASSLHRDSYTEAFF.

This clonotype has at least ten counts. The chain couples TRBV28 to TRBJ2-7, with D possibly TRBD1 on 6 matching bases. The CDR3 runs to 15 residues. Germline CDR1 reads MDHEN; CDR2 reads SYDVKM. Trimming shortened V by 4 bases and J by 3 bases, and 16 bases separated the two germline ends. The CDR3: CASSYTTGTSYEQYF. The CDR3 DNA follows: TGTGCCAGCAGTTATACTACCGGGACAAGCTACGAGCAGTACTTC.

The chain carries TRBV19 and TRBJ1-1, with no clear D. The CDR3 is 11 amino acids. In germline, CDR1 is LNHDA, CDR2 SQIVND (reference sequence). With 9 bases removed from V and 4 bases from J, the gap between germline ends came to 9 bases. This CDR3 reads CASVLGTEAFF. The CDR3 DNA reads TGTGCCAGCGTACTTGGCACTGAAGCTTTCTTT.

This clonotype appeared many times. The chain carries TRBV7-6 and TRBJ2-5, with 13 bases fitting TRBD2. The J segment lost 4 bases and the V segment lost 5 bases, leaving 4 bases of the junction unmatched. This CDR3 has 15 amino acids. Per germline, CDR1 SGHVS and CDR2 FNYEAQ. The CDR3 region is CASSARTSGGETQYF. Written as DNA, the CDR3 is TGTGCCAGCAGCGCAAGGACTAGCGGGGGAGAGACCCAGTACTTC.

This clonotype was counted at least ten times. The chain couples TRBV7-2 to TRBJ2-5, with TRBD2 identical over 9 bases. V dropped 5 bases and J dropped 1; count of bases not matched to a gene: 5. Germline V CDR1 and CDR2: SGHTA, FQGNSA. This CDR3 spans 15 amino acids. CDR3 sequence (DNA): TGTGCCAGCAGCAGACTAGCGGAGAGCCAAGAGACCCAGTACTTC. Protein sequence: CASSRLAESQETQYF.

Points on this clonotype: One end of the junction is discordant with germline, which a read error may explain. The V gene is TRBV18, the J gene TRBJ2-3; D not resolved. The CDR3 is 11 amino acids. Germline-derived CDR1 and CDR2 are KGHSH and LQKENI. CDR3 sequence: CACSPSDTQYF. The CDR3 DNA reads as TGTGCCTGCTCACCATCGGATACGCAGTATTTT.

V and J are TRBV7-9 and TRBJ2-1; no clear D gene. CDR3 size: 14 residues. The V gene's germline CDR1 is SEHNR and CDR2 FQNEAQ (reference sequence). V was trimmed by 2 bases and J by 9 bases, leaving 14 bases between them. This chain's CDR3 is CASSLPERVSEQFF. CDR3 DNA sequence: TGTGCCAGCAGCTTACCAGAAAGGGTCAGTGAGCAGTTCTTC. Full variable domain (missing parts from reference TRBV7-9 and TRBJ2-1): DTGVSQNPRHKITKRGQNVTFRCDPISEHNRLYWYRQTLGQGPEFLTYFQNEAQLEKSRLLSDRFSAERPKGSFSTLEIQRTEQGDSAMYLCASSLPERVSEQFFGPGTRLTVL.

This clonotype was seen more than once but under ten times. V usage is TRBV7-9 and J usage is TRBJ2-1, with D tentatively TRBD1 (5 bases). The CDR3 loop spans 14 amino acids. The germline V and J ends were trimmed by 1 base and 9 bases, with 13 bases remaining between them. Germline CDR1 SEHNR, CDR2 FQNEAQ (reference sequence). CDR3 protein: CASSLERMQGEQFF. CDR3 nucleotide sequence: TGTGCCAGCAGCTTAGAAAGGATGCAGGGTGAGCAGTTCTTC.